This T cell receptor beta chain was sequenced during a study of T cell changes during pregnancy in multiple sclerosis. The table came from immunoSEQ multiplex PCR; TCRdb's copy has only in-frame clones and leaves some out. The sample holds 53,000 or so clones; 94% are singletons and the top ten take 0.55% to 0.75%. The sequence was obtained from a female donor with multiple sclerosis, enrolled in a pregnancy study. The sequencing here drew on CD4+ T cells from peripheral blood mononuclear cells, taken in the second trimester of pregnancy.

DNA for the CDR3: TGTGCCAGTAGTCCATACGGGGACAGATTCGGTGATGGCTACACCTTC. It codes for CASSPYGDRFGDGYTF. The rearrangement uses TRBV19 and TRBJ1-2; 7 bases line up with TRBD1. V dropped 5 bases and J dropped 6; count of bases not matched to a gene: 15. Germline V CDR1 and CDR2: LNHDA, SQIVND (reference sequence). The CDR3 consists of 16 residues.